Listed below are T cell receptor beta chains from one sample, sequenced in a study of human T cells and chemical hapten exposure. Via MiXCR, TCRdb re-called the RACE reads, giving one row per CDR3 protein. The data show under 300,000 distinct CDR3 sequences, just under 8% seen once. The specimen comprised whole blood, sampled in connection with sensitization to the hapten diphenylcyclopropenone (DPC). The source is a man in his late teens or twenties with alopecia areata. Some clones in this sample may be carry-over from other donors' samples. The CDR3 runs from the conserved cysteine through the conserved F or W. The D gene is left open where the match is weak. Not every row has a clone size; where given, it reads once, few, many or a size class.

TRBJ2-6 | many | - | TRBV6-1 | TGTGCCAGCAGTGAAGCGGGAGCCAACGTCCTGACTTTC | CASSEAGANVLTF
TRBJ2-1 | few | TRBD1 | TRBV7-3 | TGTGCCAGCAGCTCAAGGACAGGGCCTGGGTACAATGAGCAGTTCTTC | CASSSRTGPGYNEQFF
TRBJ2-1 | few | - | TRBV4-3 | TGCGCCAGCAGCCAAGGCGGGCAGGGAAGCGATGAGCAGTTCTTC | CASSQGGQGSDEQFF
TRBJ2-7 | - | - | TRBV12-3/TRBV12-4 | TGTGCCAGCAGCCTAATCCAGGGGAATGAGCAGTACTTC | CASSLIQGNEQYF
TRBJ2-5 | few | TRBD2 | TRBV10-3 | TGTGCCATCAGAGCGGGGCTTACTCAAGAGACCCAGTACTTC | CAIRAGLTQETQYF
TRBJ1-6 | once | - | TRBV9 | TGTGCCAGCAGCCCGCGGACGTCACGATGGACAGATAATTCACCCCTCCACTTT | CASSPRTSRWTDNSPLHF
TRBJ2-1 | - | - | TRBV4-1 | TGCGCCAGCAGCCAGGGAGGGGGCTCCTACAATGAGCAGTTCTTC | CASSQGGGSYNEQFF
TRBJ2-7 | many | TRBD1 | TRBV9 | TGTGCCAGCAGCGTATCAGGGACAGGCCCCTACGAGCAGTACTTC | CASSVSGTGPYEQYF
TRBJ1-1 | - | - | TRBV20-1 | TGCAGTGCTAGAAGGACGAACACTGAAGCTTTCTTT | CSARRTNTEAFF
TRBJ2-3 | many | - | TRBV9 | TGTGCCAGCAGCGTAGACGGGCCTAGCACAGATACGCAGTATTTT | CASSVDGPSTDTQYF
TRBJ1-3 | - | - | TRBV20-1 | TGCAGTGCTAGAGATCCAGGGGCCTCTGGAAACACCATATATTTT | CSARDPGASGNTIYF
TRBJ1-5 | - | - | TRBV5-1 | TGCGCCAGCAGGTTGGGGCCTAAGAGCGATCAGCCCCAGCATTTT | CASRLGPKSDQPQHF
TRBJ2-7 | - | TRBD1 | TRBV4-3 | TGCGCCAGCAGCCAAGCGGGACAGAGCTCCTACGAGCAGTACTTC | CASSQAGQSSYEQYF
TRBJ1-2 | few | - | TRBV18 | TGTGCCAGCTCACCGGCAGTGAATAGTGGCTACACCTTC | CASSPAVNSGYTF
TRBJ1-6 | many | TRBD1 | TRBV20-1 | TGCAGTGGCGGGACAGGGAGTTCACCCCTCCACTTT | CSGGTGSSPLHF
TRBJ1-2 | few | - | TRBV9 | TGTGCCAGCAGCGCCAGCTATGGCTACACCTTC | CASSASYGYTF
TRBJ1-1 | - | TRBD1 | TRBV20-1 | TGCAGTGCTCGACAAGGGGGCGCTGAAGCTTTCTTT | CSARQGGAEAFF
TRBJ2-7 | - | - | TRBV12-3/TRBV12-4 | TGTGCCAGCAGTTCACCGACGGAGTACGAGCAGTACTTC | CASSSPTEYEQYF
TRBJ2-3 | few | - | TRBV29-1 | TGCAGCGTTCCCCGGGAGCCGGTGGGGCAGTATTTT | CSVPREPVGQYF
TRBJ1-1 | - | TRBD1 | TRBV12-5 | TGTGCTAGTGGTAAGGGACAGACTAGTCCATCTGAAGCTTTCTTT | CASGKGQTSPSEAFF
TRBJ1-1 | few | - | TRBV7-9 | TGTGCCAGCAGCTTACCTCAGAACACTGAAGCTTTCTTT | CASSLPQNTEAFF
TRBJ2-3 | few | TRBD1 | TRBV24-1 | TGTGCCACCAGTGATTACAGGGGGCGCCCGCAGTATTTT | CATSDYRGRPQYF
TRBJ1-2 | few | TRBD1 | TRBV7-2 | TGTGCCAGCCGGGGACAGGGTGATTACTATGGCTACACCTTC | CASRGQGDYYGYTF
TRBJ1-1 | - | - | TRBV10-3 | TGTGCCATCAGTGGGGGCAGCTTGAACACTGAAGCTTTCTTT | CAISGGSLNTEAFF
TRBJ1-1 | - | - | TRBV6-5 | TGTGCCAGCAGTTACCGCCCGGAGGGGAGCACTGAAGCTTTCTTT | CASSYRPEGSTEAFF
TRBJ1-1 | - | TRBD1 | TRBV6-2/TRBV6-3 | TGTGCCAGCAAAACCGGGACAGCGAACACTGAAGCTTTCTTT | CASKTGTANTEAFF
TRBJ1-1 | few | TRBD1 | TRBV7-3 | TGTGCCAGCAGCGCTACAGGGGGCAACACTGAAGCTTTCTTT | CASSATGGNTEAFF
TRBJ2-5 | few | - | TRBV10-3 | TGTGCCATCAGCGGATCTGGGACTTTCCAAGAGACCCAGTACTTC | CAISGSGTFQETQYF
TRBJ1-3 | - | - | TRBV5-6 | TGTGCCAGCAGCTTGGTCCCGAACTCTGGAAACACCATATATTTT | CASSLVPNSGNTIYF
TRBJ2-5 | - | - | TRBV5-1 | TGCGCCAGCAGCTTGGAGGGACCCCGGGAGACCCAGTACTTC | CASSLEGPRETQYF
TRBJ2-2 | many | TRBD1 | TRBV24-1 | TGTGCCACCAGTGATCCCCCCGGGACAGGGAACACCGGGGAGCTGTTTTTT | CATSDPPGTGNTGELFF
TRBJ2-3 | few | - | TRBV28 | TGTGCCAGCAGTTCAATCCAGGGGAGTGACACAGATACGCAGTATTTT | CASSSIQGSDTDTQYF
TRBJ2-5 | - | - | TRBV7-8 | TGTGCCAGCAACACCCCAGGGGTCGAGACCCAGTACTTC | CASNTPGVETQYF
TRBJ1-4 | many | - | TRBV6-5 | TGTGCCAGCACCCTTACGCGAGAGACTTATGAAAAACTGTTTTTT | CASTLTRETYEKLFF
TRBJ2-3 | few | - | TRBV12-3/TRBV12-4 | TGTGCCAGCAGTCGCCGGGACAGCACAGATACGCAGTATTTT | CASSRRDSTDTQYF
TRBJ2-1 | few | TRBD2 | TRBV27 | TGTGCCAGCAGTTTATTAACTAGCGGGGGGCCAGCGCGACGGTTCTTC | CASSLLTSGGPARRFF
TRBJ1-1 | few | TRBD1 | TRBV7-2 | TGTGCCAGCAGCTTTTGGGACAGGGGGCAAACTGAAGCTTTCTTT | CASSFWDRGQTEAFF
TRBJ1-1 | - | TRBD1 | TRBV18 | TGTGCCAGCTCACAAGGACAGGGGGCTGAAGCTTTCTTT | CASSQGQGAEAFF
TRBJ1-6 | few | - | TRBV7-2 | TGTGCCAGCAGCTCCCGAGAGGGCAATTCACCCCTCCACTTT | CASSSREGNSPLHF
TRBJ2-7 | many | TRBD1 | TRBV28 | TGTGCCAGTTACCGGGACAGGGAACGGGGCTACGAGCAGTACTTC | CASYRDRERGYEQYF
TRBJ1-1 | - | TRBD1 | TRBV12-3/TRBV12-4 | TGTGCCAGCAGTTTCATTGGACAGGGGGCTGAAGCTTTCTTT | CASSFIGQGAEAFF
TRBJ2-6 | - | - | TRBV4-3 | TGCGCCAGCAGCCAAGTAGGGGCTGGGGCCAACGTCCTGACTTTC | CASSQVGAGANVLTF
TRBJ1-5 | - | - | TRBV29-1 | TGCAGCGTTGCGGGGAAAGAGGGCAATCAGCCCCAGCATTTT | CSVAGKEGNQPQHF
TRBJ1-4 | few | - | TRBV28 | TGTGCCAGCAGTCCAACCAATAGGCGACTGTTTTTT | CASSPTNRRLFF
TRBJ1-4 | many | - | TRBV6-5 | TGTGCCAGCAGTGGCACCTTCACCGCAACTAATGAAAAACTGTTTTTT | CASSGTFTATNEKLFF
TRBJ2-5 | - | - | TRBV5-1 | TGCGCCAGCAGCTTGACCGGGACACAAAAAGAGACCCAGTACTTC | CASSLTGTQKETQYF
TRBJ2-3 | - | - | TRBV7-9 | TGTGCCAGCAGCACAGGGACTTTGTGGGGCACAGATACGCAGTATTTT | CASSTGTLWGTDTQYF
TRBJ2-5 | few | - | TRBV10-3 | TGTGCCATCAGCGACCGTCGGCCTCCGTACCAAGAGACCCAGTACTTC | CAISDRRPPYQETQYF
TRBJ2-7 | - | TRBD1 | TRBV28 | TGTGCCAGCAGTGGTCTGGGGGACAGGGGTTACGAGCAGTACTTC | CASSGLGDRGYEQYF
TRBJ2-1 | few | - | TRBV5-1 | TGCGCCAGCAGCTTGGGTTACAGGCCTTCAGGCAATGAGCAGTTCTTC | CASSLGYRPSGNEQFF
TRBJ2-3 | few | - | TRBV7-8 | TGTGCCAGCCACGAACGGGGGGCCACAGATACGCAGTATTTT | CASHERGATDTQYF
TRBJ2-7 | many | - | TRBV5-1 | TGCGCCAGCAGCCCCCCGGGAAGATACGAGCAGTACTTC | CASSPPGRYEQYF